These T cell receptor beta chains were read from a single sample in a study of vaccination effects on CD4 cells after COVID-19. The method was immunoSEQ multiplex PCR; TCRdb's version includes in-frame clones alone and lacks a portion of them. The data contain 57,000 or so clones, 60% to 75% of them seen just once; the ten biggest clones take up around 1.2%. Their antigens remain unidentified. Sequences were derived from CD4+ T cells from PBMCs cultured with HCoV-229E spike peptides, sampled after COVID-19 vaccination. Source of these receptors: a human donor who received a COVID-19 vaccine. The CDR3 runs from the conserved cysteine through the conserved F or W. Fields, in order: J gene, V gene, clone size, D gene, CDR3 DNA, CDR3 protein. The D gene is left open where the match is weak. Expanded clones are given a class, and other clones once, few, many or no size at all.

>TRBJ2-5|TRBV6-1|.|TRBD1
TGTGCCAGCAGTGAAGCGTCAGGGGGCAAGGGGACCCAGTACTTC
CASSEASGGKGTQYF
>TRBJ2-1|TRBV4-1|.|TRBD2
TGCGCCAGCAGCTGGCAACCGGGACTAGCGGTTTACAATGAGCAGTTCTTC
CASSWQPGLAVYNEQFF
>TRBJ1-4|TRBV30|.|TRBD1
TGTGCCTGGAGTTTGGACAGGGGAGAAAAACTGTTTTTT
CAWSLDRGEKLFF
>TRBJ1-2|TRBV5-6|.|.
TGTGCCAGCAGCTTGTGGCAGCGTGAGCGCTACACCTTC
CASSLWQRERYTF
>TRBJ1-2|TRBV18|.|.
TGTGCCAGCTCACCATCAGAAGGGTATGGCTACACCTTC
CASSPSEGYGYTF
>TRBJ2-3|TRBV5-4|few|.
TGTGCCAGCTCTGTTAACGGGGGCACAGATACGCAGTATTTT
CASSVNGGTDTQYF
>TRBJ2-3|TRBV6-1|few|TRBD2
TGTGCCAGCAGTGAAGGCGGGGGAGGGGCAGATACGCAGTATTTT
CASSEGGGGADTQYF
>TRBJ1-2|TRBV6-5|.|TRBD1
TGTGCCAGCAGGTACAGGGGGAAAGGCTACACCTTC
CASRYRGKGYTF
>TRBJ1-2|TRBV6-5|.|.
TGTGCCAGCAGTTACGGTACCGGGGGTAGCTATGGCTACACCTTC
CASSYGTGGSYGYTF
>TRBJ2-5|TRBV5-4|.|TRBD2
TGTGCCAGCAGCCCGAGGTCCGCGGGGGGAGAGACCCAGTACTTC
CASSPRSAGGETQYF
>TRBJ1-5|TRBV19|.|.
TGTGCCAGTAGTGCCTGGACAGATTATCAGCCCCAGCATTTT
CASSAWTDYQPQHF
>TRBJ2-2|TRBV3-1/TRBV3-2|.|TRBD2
TGTGCCAGCAGCCCTCGGCTAGCGGGTACCGGGGAGCTGTTTTTT
CASSPRLAGTGELFF
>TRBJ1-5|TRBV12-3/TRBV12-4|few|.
TGTGCCAGCAGTAACAGGGTAGATCAGCCCCAGCATTTT
CASSNRVDQPQHF
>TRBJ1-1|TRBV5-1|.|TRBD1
TGCGCCAGCAGCCCCCTGTCGGACAGGGGCACTGAAGCTTTCTTT
CASSPLSDRGTEAFF
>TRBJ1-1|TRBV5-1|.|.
TGCGCCAGCAGCTTGGGGGTGGGTTCCCTGAACACTGAAGCTTTCTTT
CASSLGVGSLNTEAFF
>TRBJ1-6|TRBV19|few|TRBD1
TGTGCCAGTAGTACAAACAGGGGAGGCGAATCACCCCTCCACTTT
CASSTNRGGESPLHF
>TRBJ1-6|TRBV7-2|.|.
TGTGCCAGCAGCTTAGACGCAGGGCCCCATAATTCACCCCTCCACTTT
CASSLDAGPHNSPLHF
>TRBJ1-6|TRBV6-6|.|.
TGTGCCAGCAGTTACGGGTTAAATTCACCCCTCCACTTT
CASSYGLNSPLHF
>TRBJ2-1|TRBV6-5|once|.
TGTGCCAGCAGCGCCGGGACGCCGGCCTACAATGAGCAGTTCTTC
CASSAGTPAYNEQFF
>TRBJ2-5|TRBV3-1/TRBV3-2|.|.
TGTGCCAGCAGCCAAGATTTCAGCAGTGAGACCCAGTACTTC
CASSQDFSSETQYF
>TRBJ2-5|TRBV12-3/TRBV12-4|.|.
TGTGCCAGCAGGGTCGAGGGGGTTGGGACCCAGTACTTC
CASRVEGVGTQYF
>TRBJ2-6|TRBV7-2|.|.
TGTGCCAGCAGCTTAGTGTACGTATCTGGGGCCAACGTCCTGACTTTC
CASSLVYVSGANVLTF
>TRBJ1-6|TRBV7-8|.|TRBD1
TGTGCCAGCAGCTCCCGACAAGGGACAGGGGCGGCACCCCTCCACTTT
CASSSRQGTGAAPLHF
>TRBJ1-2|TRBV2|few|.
TGTGCCAGCAGCAGCCACTACGACGGCTACTTC
CASSSHYDGYF
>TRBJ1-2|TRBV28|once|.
TGTGCCAGCAAACCCACCTGGACGGGGAACTATGGCTACACCTTC
CASKPTWTGNYGYTF
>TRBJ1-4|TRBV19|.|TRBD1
TGTGCCAGTAGCAGACAGGGGGCAAATGAAAAACTGTTTTTT
CASSRQGANEKLFF
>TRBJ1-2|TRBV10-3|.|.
TGTGCCATCAGTGAGCAGATCTATGGCTACACCTTC
CAISEQIYGYTF
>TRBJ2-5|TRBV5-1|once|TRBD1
TGCGCCAGCAGCAGGGACAGCCAAGAGACCCAGTACTTC
CASSRDSQETQYF
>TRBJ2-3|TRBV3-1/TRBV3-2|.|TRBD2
TGTGCCAGCAGCCAAGAAGGGGGTAGCGGGGGGGCCGGAGGTAGAGATACGCAGTATTTT
CASSQEGGSGGAGGRDTQYF
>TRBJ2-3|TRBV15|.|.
TGTGCCACCAGCAGAGTGTCGCCCACAGATACGCAGTATTTT
CATSRVSPTDTQYF
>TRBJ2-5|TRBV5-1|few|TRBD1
TGCGCCAGCGAACAGGGGCCTCGTGAGACCCAGTACTTC
CASEQGPRETQYF
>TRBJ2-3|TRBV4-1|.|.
TGCGCCAGCAGCCACGGACAGACCACCACAGATACGCAGTATTTT
CASSHGQTTTDTQYF
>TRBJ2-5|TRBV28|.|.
TGTGCCAGCCACCCCGGGGGTAGGCGAGAGACCCAGTACTTC
CASHPGGRRETQYF
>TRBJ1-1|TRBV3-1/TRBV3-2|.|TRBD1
TGTGCCAGCAGCCAAGATCAGGGGACAGGGAACACTGAAGCTTTCTTT
CASSQDQGTGNTEAFF
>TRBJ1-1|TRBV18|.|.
TGTGCCAGCTCACCAGCGGGACAACAGAACACTGAAGCTTTCTTT
CASSPAGQQNTEAFF
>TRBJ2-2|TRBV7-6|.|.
TGTGCCAGCAGCCCTGCAGCGGGTCTTAACACCGGGGAGCTGTTTTTT
CASSPAAGLNTGELFF
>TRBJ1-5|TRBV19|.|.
TGTGCCAGTAGTATAGTTCAGCAAGGGTACAATCAGCCCCAGCATTTT
CASSIVQQGYNQPQHF
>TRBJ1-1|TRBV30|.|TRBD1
TGTGCCCGTGGACAGGGAAACACTAGAGGCACTGAAGCTTTCTTT
CARGQGNTRGTEAFF
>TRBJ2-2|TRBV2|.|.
TGTGCCAGCAGCCTGGGGGGGGCAAACACCGGGGAGCTGTTTTTT
CASSLGGANTGELFF
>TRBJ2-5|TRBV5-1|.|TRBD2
TGCGCCAGCAGCTACGGGACTAACAGAGAGACCCAGTACTTC
CASSYGTNRETQYF
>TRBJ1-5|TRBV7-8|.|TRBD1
TGTGCCAGCAGCTCACCAGGGGGCTTGCAGCAGCCCCAGCATTTT
CASSSPGGLQQPQHF
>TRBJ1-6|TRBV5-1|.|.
TGCGCCAGCAGCTTGCAGGGTAATTCACCCCTCCACTTT
CASSLQGNSPLHF
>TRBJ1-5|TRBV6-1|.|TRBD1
TGTGCCAGCAGTGAAGTCGGCAGGGGGAACCAGCCCCAGCATTTT
CASSEVGRGNQPQHF
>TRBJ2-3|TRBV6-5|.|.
TGTGCCAGCAGTTACTCGAGAGGGGTTCGGGCAGATACGCAGTATTTT
CASSYSRGVRADTQYF